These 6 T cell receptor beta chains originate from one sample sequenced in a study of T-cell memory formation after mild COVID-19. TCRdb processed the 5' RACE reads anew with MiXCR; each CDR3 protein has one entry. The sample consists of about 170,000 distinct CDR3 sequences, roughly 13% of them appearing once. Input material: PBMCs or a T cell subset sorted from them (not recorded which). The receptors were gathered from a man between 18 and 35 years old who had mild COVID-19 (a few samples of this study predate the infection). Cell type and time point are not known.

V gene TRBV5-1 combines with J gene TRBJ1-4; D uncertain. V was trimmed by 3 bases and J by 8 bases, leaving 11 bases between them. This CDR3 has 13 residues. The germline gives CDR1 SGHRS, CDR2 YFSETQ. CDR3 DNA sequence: TGCGCCAGCAGCTCAGAACTGGTCGAAAAACTGTTTTTT. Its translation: CASSSELVEKLFF.

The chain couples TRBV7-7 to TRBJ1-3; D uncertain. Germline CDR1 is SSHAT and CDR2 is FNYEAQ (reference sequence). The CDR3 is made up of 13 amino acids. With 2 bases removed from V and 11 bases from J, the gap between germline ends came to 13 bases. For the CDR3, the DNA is TGTGCCAGCAGCTTACTCTCAAGTAGCGCCATATATTTT. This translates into CASSLLSSSAIYF.

The CDR3 nucleotides are TGTGCCAGCAGTGAGGGGACTAATGAAAAACTGTTTTTT. Translated, it gives CASSEGTNEKLFF. The chain links TRBV28 to TRBJ1-4; tentatively, D is TRBD1 (5 bases). Per germline, CDR1 MDHEN and CDR2 SYDVKM. V was clipped by 5 bases and J by 2 bases, with 6 bases between them. This CDR3 has 13 residues.

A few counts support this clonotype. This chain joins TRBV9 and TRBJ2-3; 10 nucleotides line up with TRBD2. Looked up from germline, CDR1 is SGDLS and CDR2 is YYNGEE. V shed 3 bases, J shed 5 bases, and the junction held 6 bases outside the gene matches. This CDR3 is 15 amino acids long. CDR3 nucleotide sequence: TGTGCCAGCAGCGCCAGCGGGGGGGCTGGAGATACGCAGTATTTT. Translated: CASSASGGAGDTQYF.

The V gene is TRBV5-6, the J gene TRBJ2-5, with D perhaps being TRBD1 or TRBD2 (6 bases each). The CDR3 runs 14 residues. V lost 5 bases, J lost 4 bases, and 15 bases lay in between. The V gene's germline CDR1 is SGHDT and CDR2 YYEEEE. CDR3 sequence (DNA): TGTGCCAGCAGACGAAGGGGGGCCGGAGAGACCCAGTACTTC. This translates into CASRRRGAGETQYF.

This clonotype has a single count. CDR3 sequence reads: CASSVGDGQLGDQPQHF. The CDR3, as DNA: TGTGCCAGCAGCGTGGGGGACGGACAGTTAGGGGATCAGCCCCAGCATTTT. The gene calls are TRBV9 and TRBJ1-5, with a possible D match to TRBD1 (6 bases). This CDR3 contains 17 residues. Trimming left V 2 bases short and J 5 bases short, with 20 bases between. Germline CDR1 is SGDLS and CDR2 is YYNGEE.